This note documents a single T cell receptor beta chain sequence. What it binds is unknown. This sample is drawn from a study of CD8 T cells in Susac syndrome. Background on the study: Among the sequenced Susac syndrome patients, six had active disease while under ten were in remission. Treatment at blood withdrawal was none, corticosteroids, or intravenous immunoglobulin alone in Susac syndrome patients.

Random hexamers were used to reverse transcribe an amount of roughly 0.5 to 1 ug RNA. TCRdb re-called the immunoSEQ multiplex PCR reads through MiXCR, storing one row per CDR3 protein. The data contain about 190,000 distinct CDR3 sequences, around 95% of them singletons. Notes on the study in general: Clonal expansion involving Susac CD8+ cells peaked in TEMRA cells and active patients. A relatively small number of individuals underwent TCR sequencing and HLA analysis.

V was cut by 3 bases and J by 7 bases, with 9 bases left in between. Germline V gene sequence: CDR1 SQVTM, CDR2 ANQGSEA. The CDR3 contains 11 residues. The V and J genes are TRBV29-1 and TRBJ1-2, with no clear D. This receptor was taken from a human donor with Susac syndrome. The sequenced sample was CD8+ T cells from PBMCs. This CDR3 reads CSVDQGSGYTF. The CDR3 DNA reads as TGCAGCGTTGATCAAGGGTCTGGCTACACCTTC.